This T cell receptor (beta chain) was sequenced for a study of T cells in Graves' hyperthyroidism and ophthalmopathy. In germline, CDR1 is SEHNR, CDR2 FQNEAQ (reference sequence). This CDR3 has 15 residues. With respect to this clonotype: A much more abundant neighbour one base away suggests this may be a read error.

Amplified TCR beta CDR3 regions came from RNA transcripts. The HTBI primer set drove a first-round RT-PCR of the TCR CDR3. TCRdb processed the multiplex PCR reads anew with MiXCR; each CDR3 protein has one entry. Found here are 700,000 to 850,000 distinct CDR3 sequences, about a third of them singletons; the top ten hold less than 35%. The sample comprised blood. The J gene is TRBJ2-5, the V gene TRBV7-9; D is perhaps TRBD1 (6 bases). The sequence was obtained from a woman in her thirties or forties with Graves' hyperthyroidism. CDR3 sequence reads: CASSPSQGWQGTQYF. DNA for the CDR3: TGTGCCAGCAGCCCGTCACAGGGTTGGCAAGGGACCCAGTACTTC.